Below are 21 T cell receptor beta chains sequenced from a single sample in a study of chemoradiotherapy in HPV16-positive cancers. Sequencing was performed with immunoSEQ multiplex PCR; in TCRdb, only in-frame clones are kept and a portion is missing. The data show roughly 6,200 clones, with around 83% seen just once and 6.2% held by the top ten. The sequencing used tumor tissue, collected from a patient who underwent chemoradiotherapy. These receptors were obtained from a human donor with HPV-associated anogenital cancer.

The chain's CDR3 is CASSLIRGYEQYF. CDR3 DNA: TGTGCCAGCAGCTTAATAAGGGGCTACGAGCAGTACTTC. The V and J genes are TRBV11-2 and TRBJ2-7, with D possibly matching TRBD1 (5 bases). V was pared by 2 bases and J by 3 bases, with 8 bases between. The CDR3 totals 13 residues. CDR1 SGHAT and CDR2 FQNNGV come from the germline V gene.

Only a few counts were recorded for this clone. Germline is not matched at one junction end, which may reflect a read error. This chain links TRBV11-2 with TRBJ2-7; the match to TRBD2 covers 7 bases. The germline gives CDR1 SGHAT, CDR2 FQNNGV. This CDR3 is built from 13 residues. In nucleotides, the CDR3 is TGTGCCAGCAGCCCTCTTTTAACTAGCGAGGTCTATTTC. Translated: CASSPLLTSEVYF.

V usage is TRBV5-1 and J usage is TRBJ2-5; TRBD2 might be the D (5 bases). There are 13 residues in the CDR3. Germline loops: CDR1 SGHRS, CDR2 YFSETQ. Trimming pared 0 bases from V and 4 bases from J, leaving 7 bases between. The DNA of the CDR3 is TGCGCCAGCAGCTTGGTTGAGGGAGAGACCCAGTACTTC. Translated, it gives CASSLVEGETQYF.

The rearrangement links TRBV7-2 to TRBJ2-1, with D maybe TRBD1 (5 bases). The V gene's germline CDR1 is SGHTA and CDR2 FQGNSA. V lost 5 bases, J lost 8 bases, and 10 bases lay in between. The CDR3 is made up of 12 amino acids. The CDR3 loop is CASSPQGHEQFF. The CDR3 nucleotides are TGTGCCAGCAGCCCGCAGGGCCATGAGCAGTTCTTC.

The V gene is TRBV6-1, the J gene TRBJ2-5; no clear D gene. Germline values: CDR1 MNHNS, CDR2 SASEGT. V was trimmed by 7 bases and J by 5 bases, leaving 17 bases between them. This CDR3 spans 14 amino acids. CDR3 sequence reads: CASKQAREPETQYF. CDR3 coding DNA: TGTGCCAGCAAGCAAGCCCGAGAGCCCGAGACCCAGTACTTC.

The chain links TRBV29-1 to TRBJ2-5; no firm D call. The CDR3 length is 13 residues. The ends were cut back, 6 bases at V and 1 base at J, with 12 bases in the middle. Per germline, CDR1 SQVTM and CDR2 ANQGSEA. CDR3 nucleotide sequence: TGCAGCGTGGCTGTCAGACGCCAAGAGACCCAGTACTTC. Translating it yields CSVAVRRQETQYF.

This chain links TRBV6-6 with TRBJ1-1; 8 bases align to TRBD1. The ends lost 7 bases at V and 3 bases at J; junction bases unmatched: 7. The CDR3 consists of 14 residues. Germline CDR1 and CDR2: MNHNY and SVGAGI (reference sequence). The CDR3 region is CASTKTGADTEAFF. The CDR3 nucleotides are TGTGCCAGCACGAAGACAGGGGCGGACACTGAAGCTTTCTTT.

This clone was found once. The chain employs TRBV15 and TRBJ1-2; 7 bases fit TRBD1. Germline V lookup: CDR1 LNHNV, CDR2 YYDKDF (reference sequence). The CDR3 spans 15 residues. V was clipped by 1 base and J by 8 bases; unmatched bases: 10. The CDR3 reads CATSRADRASGGYTF. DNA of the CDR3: TGTGCCACCAGCAGAGCCGACAGGGCGTCTGGGGGCTACACCTTC. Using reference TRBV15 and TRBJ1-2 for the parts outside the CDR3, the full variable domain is DAMVIQNPRYQVTQFGKPVTLSCSQTLNHNVMYWYQQKSSQAPKLLFHYYDKDFNNEADTPDNFQSRRPNTSFCFLDIRSPGLGDTAMYLCATSRADRASGGYTFGSGTRLTVV.

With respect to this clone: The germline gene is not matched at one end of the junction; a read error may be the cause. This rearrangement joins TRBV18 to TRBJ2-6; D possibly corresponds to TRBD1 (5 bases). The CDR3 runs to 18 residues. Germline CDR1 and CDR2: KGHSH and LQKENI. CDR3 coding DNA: TGTGCCAGCTCACACATCTCGGACATTACAAAGTCGGGCCAACGTCCTGACTTC. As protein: CASSHISDITKSGQRPDF.

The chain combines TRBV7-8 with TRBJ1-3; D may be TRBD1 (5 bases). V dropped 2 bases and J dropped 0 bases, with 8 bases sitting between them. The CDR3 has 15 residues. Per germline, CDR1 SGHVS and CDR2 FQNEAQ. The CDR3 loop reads CASSLIGVSGNTIYF. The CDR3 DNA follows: TGTGCCAGCAGCTTAATAGGGGTCTCTGGAAACACCATATATTTT.

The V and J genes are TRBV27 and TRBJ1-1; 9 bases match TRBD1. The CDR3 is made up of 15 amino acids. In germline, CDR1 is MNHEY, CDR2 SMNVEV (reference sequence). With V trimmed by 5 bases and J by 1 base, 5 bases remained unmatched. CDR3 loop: CASSPRTGANTEAFF. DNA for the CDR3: TGTGCCAGCAGTCCCCGGACAGGGGCGAACACTGAAGCTTTCTTT.

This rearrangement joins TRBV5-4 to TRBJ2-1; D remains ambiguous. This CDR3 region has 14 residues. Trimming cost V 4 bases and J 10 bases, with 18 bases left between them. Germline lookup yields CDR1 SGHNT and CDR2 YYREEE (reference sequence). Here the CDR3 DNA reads TGTGCCAGCAGCCCGGGCCGGGCCAGTACGGAGCAGTTCTTC. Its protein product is CASSPGRASTEQFF.

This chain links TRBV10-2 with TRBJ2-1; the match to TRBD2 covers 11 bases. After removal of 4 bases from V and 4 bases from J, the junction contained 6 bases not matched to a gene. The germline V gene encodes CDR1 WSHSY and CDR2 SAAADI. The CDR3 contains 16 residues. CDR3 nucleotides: TGCGCCAGCAGTGGCCTAGGGACTAGCGGTTACAATGAGCAGTTCTTC. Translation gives CASSGLGTSGYNEQFF.

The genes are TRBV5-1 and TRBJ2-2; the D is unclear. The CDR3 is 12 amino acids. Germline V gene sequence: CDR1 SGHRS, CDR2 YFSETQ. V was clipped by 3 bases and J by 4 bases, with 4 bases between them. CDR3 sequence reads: CASSWGTGELFF. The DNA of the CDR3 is TGCGCCAGCAGCTGGGGCACCGGGGAGCTGTTTTTT.

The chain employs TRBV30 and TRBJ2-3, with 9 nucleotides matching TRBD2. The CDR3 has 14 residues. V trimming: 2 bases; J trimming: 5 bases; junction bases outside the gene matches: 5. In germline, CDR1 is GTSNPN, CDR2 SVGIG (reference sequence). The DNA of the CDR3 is TGTGCCTGGAGTCCGGGACTAGCAGTAGATACGCAGTATTTT. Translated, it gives CAWSPGLAVDTQYF.

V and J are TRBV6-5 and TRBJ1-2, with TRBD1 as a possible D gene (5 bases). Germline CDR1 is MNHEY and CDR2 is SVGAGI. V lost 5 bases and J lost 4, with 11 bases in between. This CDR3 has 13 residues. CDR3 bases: TGTGCCAGCAGTGAGCAGGGACTCTATGGCTACACCTTC. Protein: CASSEQGLYGYTF.

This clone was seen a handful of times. Written as DNA, the CDR3 is TGTGCCAGCAGCTTGGTCCGGACAGGGCTTCGGAACACTGAAGCTTTCTTT. It translates to CASSLVRTGLRNTEAFF. V usage is TRBV5-6 and J usage is TRBJ1-1, with 8 bases identical to TRBD1. Germline loops: CDR1 SGHDT, CDR2 YYEEEE. V dropped 0 bases and J dropped 1; count of bases not matched to a gene: 8. The CDR3 sequence is 17 residues long.

Here the CDR3 reads CASSGRGLGYEQFF. CDR3 DNA sequence: TGTGCCAGCAGTGGCAGGGGGCTAGGGTATGAGCAGTTCTTC. The chain uses TRBV6-1 and TRBJ2-1; 8 bases align to TRBD1. Unmatched junction bases numbered 7, after V lost 4 bases and J lost 8 bases. The CDR3 loop spans 14 amino acids. CDR1 and CDR2 (germline): MNHNS, SASEGT.

The CDR3 coding sequence is TGTGCCAGCAACCGACAGGGCGCTCCCTCTTACGAGCAGTACTTC. Translated, it gives CASNRQGAPSYEQYF. The chain uses TRBV2 and TRBJ2-7, with TRBD1 identical over 7 bases. Unmatched junction bases numbered 13, after V lost 7 bases and J lost 4 bases. Germline V gives CDR1 SNHLY, CDR2 FYNNEI. The CDR3 covers 15 residues.

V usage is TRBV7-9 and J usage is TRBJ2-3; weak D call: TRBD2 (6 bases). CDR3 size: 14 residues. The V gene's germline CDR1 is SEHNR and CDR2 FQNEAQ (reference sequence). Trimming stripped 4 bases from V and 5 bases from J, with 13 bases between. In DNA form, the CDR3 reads TGTGCCAGCAGCTCTAGCCGGAGGGGAGATACGCAGTATTTT. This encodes CASSSSRRGDTQYF.

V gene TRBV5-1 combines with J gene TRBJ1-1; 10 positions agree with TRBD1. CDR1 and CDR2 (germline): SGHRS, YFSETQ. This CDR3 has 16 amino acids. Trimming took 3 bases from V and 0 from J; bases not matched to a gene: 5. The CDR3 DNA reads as TGCGCCAGCAGCTCCTGGACAGGGGGTTTGAACACTGAAGCTTTCTTT. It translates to CASSSWTGGLNTEAFF.